This TCR beta chain was sequenced during a study of T cells expressing NK-cell markers. The CDR3 is made up of 16 amino acids. The germline gives CDR1 SGHRS, CDR2 YFSETQ. TCRdb re-called the 5' RACE reads; every CDR3 protein appears as one record, without DNA. Here the sample table reports about 410,000 distinct CDR3 sequences. This receptor was taken from a woman in her forties or fifties in good health. The material sequenced was blood T cells: a sorted CD56 or NKG2C T cell subset, CD4+ or CD8+ T cells, or bulk PBMC T cells (not recorded which). J is TRBJ2-5 and V is TRBV5-1; as DNA is missing, the TRBD1 call by TCRdb cannot be tested. The CDR3 reads CASSSTGGAVQETQYF.